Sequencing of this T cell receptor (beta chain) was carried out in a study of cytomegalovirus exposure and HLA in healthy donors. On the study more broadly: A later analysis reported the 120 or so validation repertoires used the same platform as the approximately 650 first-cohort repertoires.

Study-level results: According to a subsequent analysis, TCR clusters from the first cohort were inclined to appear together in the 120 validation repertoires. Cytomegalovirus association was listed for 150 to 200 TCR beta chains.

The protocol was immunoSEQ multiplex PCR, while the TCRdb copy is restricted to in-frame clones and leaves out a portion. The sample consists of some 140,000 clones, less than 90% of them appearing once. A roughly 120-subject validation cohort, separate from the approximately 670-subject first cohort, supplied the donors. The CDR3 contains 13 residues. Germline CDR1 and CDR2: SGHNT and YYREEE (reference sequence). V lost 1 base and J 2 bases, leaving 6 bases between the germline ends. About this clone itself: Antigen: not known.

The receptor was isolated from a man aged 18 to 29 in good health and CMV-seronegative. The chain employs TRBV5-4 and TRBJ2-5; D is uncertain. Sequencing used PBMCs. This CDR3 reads CASSLSLQETQYF. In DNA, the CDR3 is TGTGCCAGCAGCTTGTCTCTACAAGAGACCCAGTACTTC.